Presented here are 25 T cell receptor beta chains from one specimen sequenced in a study of blood T cell repertoires in COVID-19. Assay: immunoSEQ multiplex PCR; the TCRdb copy retains only in-frame clones and omits some. The sample carries 300,000 to 400,000 clones, about 86% recorded once. Sequences were obtained from PBMCs or T cells enriched from blood (not recorded which). These receptors came from a middle-aged woman with acute COVID-19.

The chain carries TRBV14 and TRBJ2-1; D ambiguous. V dropped 3 bases and J dropped 4 bases, with 16 bases sitting between them. There are 16 residues in the CDR3. Germline V gene data show CDR1 as SGHDN and CDR2 as FVKESK. Here the CDR3 reads CASSHSVAEYYNEQFF. Written as DNA, the CDR3 is TGTGCCAGCAGCCACTCGGTCGCGGAGTATTACAATGAGCAGTTCTTC.

This CDR3 is CASTLGQGLRETQYF. CDR3 DNA: TGTGCCAGCACCCTCGGACAGGGTCTCCGAGAGACCCAGTACTTC. This chain links TRBV27 with TRBJ2-5; 8 nucleotides agree with TRBD1. The junction had 11 bases not matched to a gene; V was cut back by 7 bases and J by 4 bases. Germline loops: CDR1 MNHEY, CDR2 SMNVEV (reference sequence). CDR3 size: 15 residues.

The rearrangement uses TRBV6-5 and TRBJ1-2; D is unclear. CDR3 length equals 13 residues. Trimming stripped 4 bases from V and 2 bases from J, with 8 bases between. Per the germline V gene, CDR1 is MNHEY and CDR2 is SVGAGI. The CDR3 DNA is TGTGCCAGCAGTTTGGCAAACAACTATGGCTACACCTTC. Its protein product is CASSLANNYGYTF.

The chain links TRBV14 to TRBJ1-1; 7 positions match TRBD1. The germline gives CDR1 SGHDN, CDR2 FVKESK. Losses at the gene ends were 5 bases for V and 5 bases for J; bases not matched to a gene: 8. This CDR3 has 14 amino acids. The CDR3 protein is CASSSQGFGTEAFF. In DNA form, the CDR3 reads TGTGCCAGCAGCTCACAGGGGTTTGGGACTGAAGCTTTCTTT.

The chain links TRBV5-1 to TRBJ2-7, with 7 bases identical to TRBD1. Looked up from germline, CDR1 is SGHRS and CDR2 is YFSETQ. The V gene end was trimmed by 3 bases and the J gene end by 7 bases; junction bases not matched to a gene: 16. This CDR3 is 16 amino acids long. The CDR3 sequence is CASSSVGSDRVREQYF. CDR3 nucleotides: TGCGCCAGCAGCTCTGTGGGTTCTGACAGGGTGCGGGAGCAGTACTTC.

This rearrangement joins TRBV5-1 to TRBJ2-2, with TRBD2 matching over 14 bases. Germline V gene data show CDR1 as SGHRS and CDR2 as YFSETQ. The length of the CDR3 is 18 residues. V shed 4 bases, J shed 7 bases, and the junction held 12 bases outside the gene matches. Here the CDR3 reads CASSTGLAGVLSGGELFF. The CDR3, as DNA: TGCGCCAGCAGCACGGGACTAGCGGGGGTTTTGTCCGGCGGGGAGCTGTTTTTT. The variable domain in full, completed from reference TRBV5-1 and TRBJ2-2, reads KAGVTQTPRYLIKTRGQQVTLSCSPISGHRSVSWYQQTPGQGLQFLFEYFSETQRNKGNFPGRFSGRQFSNSRSEMNVSTLELGDSALYLCASSTGLAGVLSGGELFFGEGSRLTVL.

V and J are TRBV5-1 and TRBJ1-1, with a tentative D call TRBD1 (5 bases). The V gene lost 0 bases and the J gene lost 0 bases, with 9 bases spanning the gap. The CDR3 consists of 15 residues. Germline CDR1 SGHRS, CDR2 YFSETQ. CDR3 bases: TGCGCCAGCAGCTTGGATGGGGGGGTGAACACTGAAGCTTTCTTT. Amino acid sequence: CASSLDGGVNTEAFF.

The rearrangement uses TRBV6-5 and TRBJ1-4; no reliable D call. The CDR3 length is 13 residues. From germline, CDR1 is MNHEY and CDR2 SVGAGI. V gave up 6 bases and J gave up 4 bases, with 9 bases separating them. CDR3 nucleotides: TGTGCCAGCAGCGAGCAGGTTAATGAAAAACTGTTTTTT. Translation gives CASSEQVNEKLFF.

V is TRBV12-3 or TRBV12-4 and J is TRBJ1-2; no clear D gene. V lost 9 bases to trimming and J lost 0 bases, with 8 bases between them. There are 12 residues in the CDR3. The DNA of the CDR3 is TGTGCCAGTGGCACAGCTAACTATGGCTACACCTTC. It translates to CASGTANYGYTF.

The V call is TRBV5-4, the J call TRBJ1-1, with D possibly TRBD1 on 5 matching bases. The germline CDR1 and CDR2 sequences are SGHNT and YYREEE (reference sequence). Trimming removed 3 bases at V and 3 bases at J, with 18 bases between. This CDR3 has 16 residues. The CDR3 DNA reads as TGTGCCAGCAGCTCACCCTCGCGGGGACGGGACACTGAAGCTTTCTTT. Translation: CASSSPSRGRDTEAFF.

The chain uses TRBV5-1 and TRBJ1-3; no clear D. This CDR3 spans 16 amino acids. Germline CDR1 and CDR2: SGHRS and YFSETQ. V lost 2 bases and J 2 bases, leaving 14 bases between the germline ends. The CDR3 DNA sequence: TGCGCCAGCAGCTTATTCCCCGGGGATCCTGGAAACACCATATATTTT. Its protein is CASSLFPGDPGNTIYF.

This chain links TRBV19 with TRBJ1-2; 9 bases fit TRBD1. V shed 5 bases, J shed 0 bases, and the junction held 4 bases outside the gene matches. The V gene's germline CDR1 is LNHDA and CDR2 SQIVND (reference sequence). The CDR3 is 15 amino acids. CDR3 sequence reads: CASSPGTGTNYGYTF. The CDR3, as DNA: TGTGCCAGTAGTCCCGGGACAGGGACTAACTATGGCTACACCTTC.

Concerning this clone itself: The identical CDR3 is also encoded by other nucleotide sequences in the sample. CDR3 sequence reads: CASSLTGGYEQYF. In DNA form, the CDR3 reads TGTGCCAGCAGCCTGACAGGGGGCTACGAGCAGTACTTC. The rearrangement uses TRBV7-2 and TRBJ2-7; 9 positions agree with TRBD1. Germline CDR1 and CDR2: SGHTA and FQGNSA. The CDR3 covers 13 residues. V was clipped by 5 bases and J by 3 bases; unmatched bases: 2.

The chain carries TRBV29-1 and TRBJ1-6; tentatively, D is TRBD1 (5 bases). Trimming cost V 6 bases and J 7 bases, with 13 bases left between them. Germline V gene data show CDR1 as SQVTM and CDR2 as ANQGSEA. This CDR3 contains 13 residues. The CDR3 protein is CSVGTSPNSPLHF. Here the CDR3 DNA reads TGCAGCGTAGGGACTTCTCCAAATTCACCCCTCCACTTT.

This clone was observed a single time. The chain carries TRBV15 and TRBJ1-1; 7 bases fit TRBD1. Unmatched junction bases numbered 1, after V lost 0 bases and J lost 0 bases. This CDR3 comprises 15 residues. The germline V gene encodes CDR1 LNHNV and CDR2 YYDKDF (reference sequence). The CDR3 spells CATSRETGVNTEAFF. The CDR3 coding sequence is TGTGCCACCAGCAGAGAAACAGGGGTGAACACTGAAGCTTTCTTT.

V and J are TRBV12-5 and TRBJ1-5; unclear D gene. From germline, CDR1 is LGHNT and CDR2 FRNRAP. Trimming cost V 7 bases and J 6 bases, with 7 bases left between them. CDR3 size: 11 residues. In nucleotides, the CDR3 is TGTGCTAGTGCCGATAGTCAGCCCCAGCATTTT. Translation gives CASADSQPQHF.

V usage is TRBV29-1 and J usage is TRBJ2-2; D gene uncertain. CDR3 size: 13 residues. Germline CDR1 and CDR2: SQVTM and ANQGSEA. V was clipped by 3 bases and J by 3 bases, with 8 bases between them. The CDR3 loop is CSVDDTDTGELFF. The DNA of the CDR3 is TGCAGCGTTGACGACACTGACACCGGGGAGCTGTTTTTT.

This clone was seen once. The chain combines TRBV28 with TRBJ2-5; D remains ambiguous. V was pared by 6 bases and J by 3 bases, with 11 bases between. This CDR3 has 13 residues. CDR1 and CDR2 (germline): MDHEN, SYDVKM. DNA of the CDR3: TGTGCCAGCAGGGGTCGACACAAAGAGACCCAGTACTTC. This encodes CASRGRHKETQYF. Using reference TRBV28 and TRBJ2-5 for the parts outside the CDR3, the full variable domain is DVKVTQSSRYLVKRTGEKVFLECVQDMDHENMFWYRQDPGLGLRLIYFSYDVKMKEKGDIPEGYSVSREKKERFSLILESASTNQTSMYLCASRGRHKETQYFGPGTRLLVL.

The chain uses TRBV3-1 (or the pseudogene TRBV3-2) and TRBJ2-1; 12 bases fit TRBD2. The CDR3 extends over 19 amino acids. CDR1 is LGHDT and CDR2 is YNNKEL in the germline V gene (reference sequence). V dropped 0 bases and J dropped 9; count of bases not matched to a gene: 15. The chain's CDR3 is CASSQDRKIGASGGAEQFF. CDR3 DNA: TGTGCCAGCAGCCAAGATCGGAAAATAGGGGCTAGCGGGGGGGCTGAGCAGTTCTTC.

The gene calls are TRBV4-1 and TRBJ1-1, with D maybe TRBD1 (6 bases). With 3 bases removed from V and 6 bases from J, the gap between germline ends came to 11 bases. CDR1 and CDR2 (germline): MGHRA, YSYEKL. The CDR3 loop spans 13 amino acids. The CDR3 here is CASSQDTGPEAFF. In nucleotides, the CDR3 is TGCGCCAGCAGCCAGGATACAGGGCCTGAAGCTTTCTTT.

The CDR3 spells CASSYPGGGARYAGELFF. The CDR3 nucleotides read TGTGCCAGCAGTTATCCGGGCGGGGGGGCCCGGTACGCCGGGGAGCTGTTTTTT. This sequence joins TRBV6-2 or TRBV6-3 and TRBJ2-2; TRBD2 matches 9 bases. The CDR3 totals 18 residues. With V trimmed by 3 bases and J by 6 bases, 14 bases remained unmatched. The germline CDR1 and CDR2 sequences are MNHEY and SVGEGT.

The rearrangement joins TRBV19 to TRBJ2-7; 8 bases fit TRBD2. The CDR3 covers 14 residues. Per germline, CDR1 LNHDA and CDR2 SQIVND (reference sequence). V was pared by 4 bases and J by 3 bases, with 5 bases of the junction left unmatched. CDR3 residues: CASSTRLAGYEQYF. The CDR3 DNA is TGTGCCAGTAGTACCCGGCTAGCGGGCTACGAGCAGTACTTC.

This clone came up once. The V and J genes are TRBV2 and TRBJ2-5; 12 nucleotides line up with TRBD1. Trimming took 2 bases from V and 5 from J; bases not matched to a gene: 9. The CDR3 totals 17 residues. From germline, CDR1 is SNHLY and CDR2 FYNNEI. Here the CDR3 DNA reads TGTGCCAGCAGTGAATTGGGACAGGGGGCTTTTGGGGAGACCCAGTACTTC. Encoded protein: CASSELGQGAFGETQYF. Filled out from reference TRBV2 and TRBJ2-5, the complete variable domain reads EPEVTQTPSHQVTQMGQEVILRCVPISNHLYFYWYRQILGQKVEFLVSFYNNEISEKSEIFDDQFSVERPDGSNFTLKIRSTKLEDSAMYFCASSELGQGAFGETQYFGPGTRLLVL.

V and J are TRBV7-8 and TRBJ1-2; no clear D gene. The germline V and J ends were trimmed by 5 bases and 4 bases, with 8 bases remaining between them. CDR1 is SGHVS, CDR2 FQNEAQ, per germline. CDR3 length: 12 residues. The DNA of the CDR3 is TGTGCCAGCAGCCCAGGCTTCTATGGCTACACCTTC. Translation gives CASSPGFYGYTF.

The J gene is TRBJ1-5, the V gene TRBV7-9; 10 positions agree with TRBD1. Per the germline V gene, CDR1 is SEHNR and CDR2 is FQNEAQ (reference sequence). The CDR3 contains 16 residues. V shed 5 bases, J shed 4 bases, and the junction held 8 bases outside the gene matches. The CDR3 here is CASSPTPGQGNQPQHF. The DNA of the CDR3 is TGTGCCAGCAGCCCCACCCCGGGACAGGGGAATCAGCCCCAGCATTTT.